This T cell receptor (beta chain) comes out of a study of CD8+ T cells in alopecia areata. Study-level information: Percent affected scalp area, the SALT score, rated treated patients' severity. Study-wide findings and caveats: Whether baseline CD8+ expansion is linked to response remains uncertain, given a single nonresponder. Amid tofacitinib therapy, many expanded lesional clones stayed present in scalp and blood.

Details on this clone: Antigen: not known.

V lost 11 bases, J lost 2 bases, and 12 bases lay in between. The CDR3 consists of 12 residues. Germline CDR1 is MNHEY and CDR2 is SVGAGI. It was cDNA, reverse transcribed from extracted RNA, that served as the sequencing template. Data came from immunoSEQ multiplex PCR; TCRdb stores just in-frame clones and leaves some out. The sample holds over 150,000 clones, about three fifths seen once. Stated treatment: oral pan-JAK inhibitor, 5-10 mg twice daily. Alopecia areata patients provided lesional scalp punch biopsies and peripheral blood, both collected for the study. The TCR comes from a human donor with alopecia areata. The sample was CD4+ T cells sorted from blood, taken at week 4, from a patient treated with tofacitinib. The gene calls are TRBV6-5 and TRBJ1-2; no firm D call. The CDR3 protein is CAVRVDNYGYTF. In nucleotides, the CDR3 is TGTGCCGTTCGGGTTGACAACTATGGCTACACCTTC.